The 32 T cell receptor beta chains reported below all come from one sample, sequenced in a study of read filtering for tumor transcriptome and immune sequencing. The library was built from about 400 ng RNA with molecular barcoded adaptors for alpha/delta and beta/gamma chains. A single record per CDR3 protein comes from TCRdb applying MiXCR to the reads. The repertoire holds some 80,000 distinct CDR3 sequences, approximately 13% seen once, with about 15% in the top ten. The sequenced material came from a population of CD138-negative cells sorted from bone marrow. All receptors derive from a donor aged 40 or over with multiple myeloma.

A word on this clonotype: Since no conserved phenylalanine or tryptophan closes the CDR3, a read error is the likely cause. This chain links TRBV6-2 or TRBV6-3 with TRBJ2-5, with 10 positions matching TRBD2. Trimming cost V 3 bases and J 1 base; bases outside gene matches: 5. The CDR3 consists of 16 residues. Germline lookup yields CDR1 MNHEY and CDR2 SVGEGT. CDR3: CASSYGASGSQETQYV. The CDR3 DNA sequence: TGTGCCAGCAGTTATGGGGCTAGCGGGAGCCAAGAGACCCAGTACGTC.

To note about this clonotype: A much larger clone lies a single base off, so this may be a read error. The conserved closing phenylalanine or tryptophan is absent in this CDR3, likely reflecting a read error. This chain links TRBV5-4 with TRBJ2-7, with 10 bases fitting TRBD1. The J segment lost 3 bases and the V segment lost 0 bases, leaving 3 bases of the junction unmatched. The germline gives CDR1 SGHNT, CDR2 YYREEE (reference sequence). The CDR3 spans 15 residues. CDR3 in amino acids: CASSLGQGAYYEQYI. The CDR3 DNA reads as TGTGCCAGCAGCTTGGGACAGGGGGCATACTACGAGCAGTACATC.

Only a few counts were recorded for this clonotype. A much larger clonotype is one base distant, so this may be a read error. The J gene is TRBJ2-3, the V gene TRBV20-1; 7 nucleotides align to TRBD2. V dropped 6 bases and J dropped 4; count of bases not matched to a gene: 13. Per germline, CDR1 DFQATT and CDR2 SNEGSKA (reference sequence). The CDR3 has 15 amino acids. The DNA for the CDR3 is TGCAGTGCCACAACTAGCGCGGGTACTTCAGATACGCAGTATTTT. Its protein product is CSATTSAGTSDTQYF.

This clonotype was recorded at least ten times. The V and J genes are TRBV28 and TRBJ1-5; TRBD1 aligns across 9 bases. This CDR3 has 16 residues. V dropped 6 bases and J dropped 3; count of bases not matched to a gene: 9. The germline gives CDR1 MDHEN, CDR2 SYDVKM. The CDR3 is CASSTTGTGHNQPQHF. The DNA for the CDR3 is TGTGCCAGCAGCACCACCGGGACAGGGCACAATCAGCCCCAGCATTTT.

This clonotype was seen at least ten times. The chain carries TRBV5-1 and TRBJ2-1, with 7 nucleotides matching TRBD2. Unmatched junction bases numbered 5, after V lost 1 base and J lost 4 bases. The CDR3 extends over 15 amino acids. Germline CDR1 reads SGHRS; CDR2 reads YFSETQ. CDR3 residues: CASSLSGLEYNEQFF. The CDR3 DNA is TGCGCCAGCAGCTTGTCTGGACTAGAGTACAATGAGCAGTTCTTC. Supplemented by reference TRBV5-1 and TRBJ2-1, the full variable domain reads KAGVTQTPRYLIKTRGQQVTLSCSPISGHRSVSWYQQTPGQGLQFLFEYFSETQRNKGNFPGRFSGRQFSNSRSEMNVSTLELGDSALYLCASSLSGLEYNEQFFGPGTRLTVL.

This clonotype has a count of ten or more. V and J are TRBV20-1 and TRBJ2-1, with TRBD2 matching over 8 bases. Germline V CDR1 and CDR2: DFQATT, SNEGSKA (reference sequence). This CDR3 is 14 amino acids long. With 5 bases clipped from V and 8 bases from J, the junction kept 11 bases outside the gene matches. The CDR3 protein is CSAFEGLGVHEQFF. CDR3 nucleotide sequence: TGCAGTGCTTTCGAGGGACTAGGGGTCCATGAGCAGTTCTTC.

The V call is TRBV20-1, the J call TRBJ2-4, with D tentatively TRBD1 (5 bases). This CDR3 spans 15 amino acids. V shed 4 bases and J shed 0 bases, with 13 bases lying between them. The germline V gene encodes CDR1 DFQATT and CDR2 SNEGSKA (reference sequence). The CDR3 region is CSANRQTLAKNIQYF. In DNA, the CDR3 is TGCAGTGCTAACCGACAGACCTTAGCCAAAAACATTCAGTACTTC.

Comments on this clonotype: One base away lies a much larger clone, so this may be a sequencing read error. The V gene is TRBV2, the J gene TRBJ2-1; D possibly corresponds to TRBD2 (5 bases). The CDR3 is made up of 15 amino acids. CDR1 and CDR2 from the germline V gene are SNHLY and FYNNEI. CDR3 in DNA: TGTGCCAGCAGTGATCGGGGTAGCTCCTACAATGAGCAGTCCTTC. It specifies CASSDRGSSYNEQSF.

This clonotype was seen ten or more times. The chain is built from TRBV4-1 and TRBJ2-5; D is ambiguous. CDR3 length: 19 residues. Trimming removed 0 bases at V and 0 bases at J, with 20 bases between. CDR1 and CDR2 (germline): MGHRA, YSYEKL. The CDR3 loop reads CASSQDVPPTNLHQETQYF. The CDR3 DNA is TGCGCCAGCAGCCAAGATGTCCCTCCAACGAACCTCCACCAAGAGACCCAGTACTTC.

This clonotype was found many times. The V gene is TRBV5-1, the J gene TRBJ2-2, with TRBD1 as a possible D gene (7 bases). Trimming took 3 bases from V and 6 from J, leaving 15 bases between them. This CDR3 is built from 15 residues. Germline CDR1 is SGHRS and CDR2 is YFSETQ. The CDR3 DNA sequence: TGCGCCAGCAGCTCCCAGGGGGGAGAGGCCGGGGAGCTGTTTTTT. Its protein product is CASSSQGGEAGELFF.

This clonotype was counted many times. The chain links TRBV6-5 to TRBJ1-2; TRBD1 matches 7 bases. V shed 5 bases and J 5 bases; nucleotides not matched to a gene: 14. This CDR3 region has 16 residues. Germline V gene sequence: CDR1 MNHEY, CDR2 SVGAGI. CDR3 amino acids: CASSRAPGQPPYGYTF. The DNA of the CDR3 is TGTGCCAGCAGTCGTGCTCCGGGACAGCCTCCTTATGGCTACACCTTC.

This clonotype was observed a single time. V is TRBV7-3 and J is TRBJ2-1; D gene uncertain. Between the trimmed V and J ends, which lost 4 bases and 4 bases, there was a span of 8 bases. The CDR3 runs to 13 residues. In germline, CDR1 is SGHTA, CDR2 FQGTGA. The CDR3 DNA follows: TGTGCCAGCAGCTCAGAAGGTTACAATGAGCAGTTCTTC. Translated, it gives CASSSEGYNEQFF.

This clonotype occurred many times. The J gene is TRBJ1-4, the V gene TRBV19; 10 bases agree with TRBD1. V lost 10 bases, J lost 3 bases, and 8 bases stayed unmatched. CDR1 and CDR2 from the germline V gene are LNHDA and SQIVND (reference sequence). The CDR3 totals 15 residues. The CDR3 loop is CATRDRGYPNEKLFF. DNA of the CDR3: TGTGCCACCCGGGACAGGGGATATCCTAATGAAAAACTGTTTTTT.

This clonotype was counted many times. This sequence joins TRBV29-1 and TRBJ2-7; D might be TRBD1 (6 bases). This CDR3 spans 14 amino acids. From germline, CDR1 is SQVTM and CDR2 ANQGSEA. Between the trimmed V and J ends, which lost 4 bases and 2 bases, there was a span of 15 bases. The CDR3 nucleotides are TGCAGCGTTGCTCTTCAGGGGCCACCCTACGAGCAGTACTTC. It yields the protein CSVALQGPPYEQYF.

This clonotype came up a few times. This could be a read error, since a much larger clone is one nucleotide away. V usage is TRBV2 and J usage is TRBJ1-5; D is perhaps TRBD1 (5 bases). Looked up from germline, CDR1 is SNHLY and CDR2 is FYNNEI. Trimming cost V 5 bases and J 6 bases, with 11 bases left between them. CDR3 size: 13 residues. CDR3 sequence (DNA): TGTGCCAGCAGTATGGCAGACAGTCAGCCCCAGCATTTT. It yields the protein CASSMADSQPQHF.

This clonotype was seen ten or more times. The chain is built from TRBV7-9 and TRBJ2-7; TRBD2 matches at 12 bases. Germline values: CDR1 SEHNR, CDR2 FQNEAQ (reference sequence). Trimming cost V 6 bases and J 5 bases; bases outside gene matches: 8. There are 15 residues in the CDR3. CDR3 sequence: CASSFPSGRGHEQYF. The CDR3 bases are TGTGCCAGCAGTTTCCCTAGCGGGAGGGGTCACGAGCAGTACTTC.

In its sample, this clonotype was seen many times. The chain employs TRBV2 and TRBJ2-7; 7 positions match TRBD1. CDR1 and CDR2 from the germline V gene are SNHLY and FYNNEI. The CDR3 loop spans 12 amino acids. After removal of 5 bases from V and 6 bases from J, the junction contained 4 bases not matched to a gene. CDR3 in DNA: TGTGCCAGCAGTCAACAGGGGCGCGAGCAGTACTTC. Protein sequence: CASSQQGREQYF. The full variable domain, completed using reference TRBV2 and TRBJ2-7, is EPEVTQTPSHQVTQMGQEVILRCVPISNHLYFYWYRQILGQKVEFLVSFYNNEISEKSEIFDDQFSVERPDGSNFTLKIRSTKLEDSAMYFCASSQQGREQYFGPGTRLTVT.

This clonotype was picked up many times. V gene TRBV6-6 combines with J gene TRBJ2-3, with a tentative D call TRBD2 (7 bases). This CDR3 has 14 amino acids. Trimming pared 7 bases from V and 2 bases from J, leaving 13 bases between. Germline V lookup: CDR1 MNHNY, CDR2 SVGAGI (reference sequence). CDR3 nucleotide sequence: TGTGCCAGCAAGGGGGGGAGCCCCACAGATACGCAGTATTTT. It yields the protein CASKGGSPTDTQYF.

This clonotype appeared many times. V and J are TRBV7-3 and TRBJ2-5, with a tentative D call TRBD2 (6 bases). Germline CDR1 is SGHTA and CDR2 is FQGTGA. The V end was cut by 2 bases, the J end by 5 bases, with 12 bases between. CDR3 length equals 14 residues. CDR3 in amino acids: CASSLGGGGETQYF. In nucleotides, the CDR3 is TGTGCCAGCAGCTTAGGGGGAGGCGGGGAGACCCAGTACTTC.

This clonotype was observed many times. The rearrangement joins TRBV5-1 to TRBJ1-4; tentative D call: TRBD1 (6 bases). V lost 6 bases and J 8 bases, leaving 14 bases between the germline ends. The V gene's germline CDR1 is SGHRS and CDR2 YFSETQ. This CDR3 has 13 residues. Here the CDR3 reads CASKGGDKEKLFF. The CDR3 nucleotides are TGCGCCAGCAAGGGGGGAGACAAGGAAAAACTGTTTTTT.

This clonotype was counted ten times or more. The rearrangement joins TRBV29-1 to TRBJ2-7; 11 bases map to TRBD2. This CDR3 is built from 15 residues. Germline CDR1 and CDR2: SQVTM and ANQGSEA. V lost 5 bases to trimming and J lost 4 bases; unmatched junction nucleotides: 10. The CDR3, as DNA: TGCAGCGTTCTTGGGGGGACTAGCGGATCGTACGAGCAGTACTTC. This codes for CSVLGGTSGSYEQYF.

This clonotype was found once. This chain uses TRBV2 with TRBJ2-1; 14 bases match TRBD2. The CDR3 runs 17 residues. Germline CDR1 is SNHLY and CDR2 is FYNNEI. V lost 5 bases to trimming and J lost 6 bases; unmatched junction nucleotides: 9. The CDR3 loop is CASSPFPGLAGVNEQFF. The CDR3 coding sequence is TGTGCCAGCAGTCCCTTCCCGGGACTAGCGGGAGTCAATGAGCAGTTCTTC.

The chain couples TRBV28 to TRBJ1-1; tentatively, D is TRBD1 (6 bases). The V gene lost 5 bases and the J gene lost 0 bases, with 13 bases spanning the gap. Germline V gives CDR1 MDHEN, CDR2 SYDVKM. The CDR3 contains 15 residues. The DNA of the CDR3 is TGTGCCAGCAGTGCCATAGGACAGCTGAACACTGAAGCTTTCTTT. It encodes CASSAIGQLNTEAFF.

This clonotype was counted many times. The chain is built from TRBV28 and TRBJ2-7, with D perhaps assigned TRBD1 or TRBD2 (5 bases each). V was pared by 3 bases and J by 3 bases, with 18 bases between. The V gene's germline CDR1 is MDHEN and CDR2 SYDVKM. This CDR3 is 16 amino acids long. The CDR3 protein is CASSFFMGTLGYEQYF. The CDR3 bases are TGTGCCAGCAGTTTTTTTATGGGGACCTTAGGCTACGAGCAGTACTTC. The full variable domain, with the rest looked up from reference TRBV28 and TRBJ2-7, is DVKVTQSSRYLVKRTGEKVFLECVQDMDHENMFWYRQDPGLGLRLIYFSYDVKMKEKGDIPEGYSVSREKKERFSLILESASTNQTSMYLCASSFFMGTLGYEQYFGPGTRLTVT.

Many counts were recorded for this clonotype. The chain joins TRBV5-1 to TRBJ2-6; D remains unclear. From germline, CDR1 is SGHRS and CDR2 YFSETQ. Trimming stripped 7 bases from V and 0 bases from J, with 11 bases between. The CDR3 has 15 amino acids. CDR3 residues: CASLGPISGANVLTF. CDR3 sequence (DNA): TGCGCCAGCTTAGGACCTATCTCTGGGGCCAACGTCCTGACTTTC. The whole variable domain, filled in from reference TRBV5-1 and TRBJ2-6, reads KAGVTQTPRYLIKTRGQQVTLSCSPISGHRSVSWYQQTPGQGLQFLFEYFSETQRNKGNFPGRFSGRQFSNSRSEMNVSTLELGDSALYLCASLGPISGANVLTFGAGSRLTVL.

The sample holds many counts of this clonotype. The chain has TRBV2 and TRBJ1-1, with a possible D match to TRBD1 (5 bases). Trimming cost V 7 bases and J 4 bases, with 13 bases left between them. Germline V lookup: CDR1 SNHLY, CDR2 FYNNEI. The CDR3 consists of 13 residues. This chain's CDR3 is CASTEGPTTEAFF. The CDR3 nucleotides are TGTGCCAGCACTGAGGGGCCGACCACTGAAGCTTTCTTT.

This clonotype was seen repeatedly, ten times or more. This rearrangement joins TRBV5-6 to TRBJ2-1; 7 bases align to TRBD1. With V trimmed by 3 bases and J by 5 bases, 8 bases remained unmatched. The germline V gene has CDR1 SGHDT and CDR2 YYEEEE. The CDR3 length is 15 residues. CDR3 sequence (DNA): TGTGCCAGCAGCTCGGGACAGCGAAATCACAATGAGCAGTTCTTC. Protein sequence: CASSSGQRNHNEQFF.

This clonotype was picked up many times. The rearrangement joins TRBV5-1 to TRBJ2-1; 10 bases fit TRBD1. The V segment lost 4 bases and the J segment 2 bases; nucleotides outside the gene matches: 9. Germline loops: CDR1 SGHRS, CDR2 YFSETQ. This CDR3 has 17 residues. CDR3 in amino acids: CASSPRQGALTYNEQFF. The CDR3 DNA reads TGCGCCAGCAGCCCCCGACAGGGGGCCCTGACCTACAATGAGCAGTTCTTC.

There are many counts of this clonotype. CDR3 sequence: CASILAGGGGDTQYF. The CDR3 nucleotides are TGTGCCAGCATCTTAGCGGGGGGAGGGGGAGATACGCAGTATTTT. The rearrangement uses TRBV28 and TRBJ2-3, with 10 bases aligning to TRBD2. V shed 7 bases and J 5 bases; nucleotides not matched to a gene: 9. CDR3 length: 15 residues. In germline, CDR1 is MDHEN, CDR2 SYDVKM.

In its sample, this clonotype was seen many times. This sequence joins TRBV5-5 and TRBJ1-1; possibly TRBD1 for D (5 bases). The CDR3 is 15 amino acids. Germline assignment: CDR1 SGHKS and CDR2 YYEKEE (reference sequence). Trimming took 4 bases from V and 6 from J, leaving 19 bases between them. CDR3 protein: CASSRGGGVGPEAFF. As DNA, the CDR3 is TGTGCCAGCAGCCGCGGGGGTGGGGTAGGACCTGAAGCTTTCTTT. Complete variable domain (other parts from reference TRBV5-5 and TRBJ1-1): DAGVTQSPTHLIKTRGQQVTLRCSPISGHKSVSWYQQVLGQGPQFIFQYYEKEERGRGNFPDRFSARQFPNYSSELNVNALLLGDSALYLCASSRGGGVGPEAFFGQGTRLTVV.

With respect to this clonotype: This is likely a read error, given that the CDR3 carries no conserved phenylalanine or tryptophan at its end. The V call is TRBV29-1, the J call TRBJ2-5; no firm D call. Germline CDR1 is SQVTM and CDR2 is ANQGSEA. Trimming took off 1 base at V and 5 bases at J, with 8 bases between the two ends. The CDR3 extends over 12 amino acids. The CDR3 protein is CSVEGFGETQYL. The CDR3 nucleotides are TGCAGCGTTGAAGGATTTGGCGAGACCCAGTACCTC.

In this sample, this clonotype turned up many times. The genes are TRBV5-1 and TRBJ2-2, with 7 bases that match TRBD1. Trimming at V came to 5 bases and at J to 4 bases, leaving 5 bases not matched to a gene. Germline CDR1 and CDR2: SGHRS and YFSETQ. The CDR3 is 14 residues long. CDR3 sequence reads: CASSTTGITGELFF. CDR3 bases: TGCGCCAGCAGTACGACAGGGATCACCGGGGAGCTGTTTTTT.